A selection of T cell receptor beta chains follows, all from one sample in a study of blood T cell repertoires in COVID-19. The repertoire was sequenced with immunoSEQ multiplex PCR; TCRdb's copy has only in-frame clones and lacks some. The sample has fewer than 200,000 clones, roughly 91% seen once. The sample taken for sequencing was peripheral blood. Receptors originate from a man aged 50 to 59 who had recovered from COVID-19. CDR3s include the opening cysteine and the closing phenylalanine or tryptophan. The listing skips clone size in some rows; elsewhere it reads once, few, many or a size class.

v_call: TRBV14
clone_size: -
j_call: TRBJ2-3
cdr3_aa: CASSQDLSVNTQYF

v_call: TRBV6-1
clone_size: -
j_call: TRBJ1-2
cdr3_aa: CASSDNGRGYTF

v_call: TRBV29-1
clone_size: -
j_call: TRBJ2-5
cdr3_aa: CSVDGGQTQYF

v_call: TRBV30
clone_size: once
j_call: TRBJ2-1
cdr3_aa: CAWSVVAREQFF

v_call: TRBV19
clone_size: -
j_call: TRBJ2-1
cdr3_aa: CASSGSLAAYNEQFF

v_call: TRBV7-8
clone_size: -
j_call: TRBJ2-5
cdr3_aa: CASSFPWGRETQYF

v_call: TRBV18
clone_size: -
j_call: TRBJ2-7
cdr3_aa: CASSPLPEGTYEQYF

v_call: TRBV9
clone_size: once
j_call: TRBJ2-5
cdr3_aa: CASSVVGSEGETQYF

v_call: TRBV9
clone_size: -
j_call: TRBJ2-7
cdr3_aa: CASSVAAVSSYEQYF

v_call: TRBV5-1
clone_size: -
j_call: TRBJ2-7
cdr3_aa: CASASGQGNEQYF

v_call: TRBV19
clone_size: -
j_call: TRBJ1-5
cdr3_aa: CASSVQGLGASQPQHF

v_call: TRBV6-5
clone_size: -
j_call: TRBJ1-1
cdr3_aa: CASSPTGFPEAFF

v_call: TRBV7-3
clone_size: -
j_call: TRBJ2-1
cdr3_aa: CASSPSGRSSYNEQFF

v_call: TRBV19
clone_size: -
j_call: TRBJ1-5
cdr3_aa: CASSSSGGNQPQHF

v_call: TRBV19
clone_size: few
j_call: TRBJ1-5
cdr3_aa: CASSTGQGWQPQHF

v_call: TRBV6-2/TRBV6-3
clone_size: -
j_call: TRBJ2-5
cdr3_aa: CASSYSLVRETQYF

v_call: TRBV7-8
clone_size: -
j_call: TRBJ2-7
cdr3_aa: CASSKGSGVTEQYF

v_call: TRBV19
clone_size: -
j_call: TRBJ1-2
cdr3_aa: CASSAVGAYGYTF

v_call: TRBV7-9
clone_size: -
j_call: TRBJ1-2
cdr3_aa: CASSARQGNYGYTF

v_call: TRBV9
clone_size: -
j_call: TRBJ1-1
cdr3_aa: CASSRTGGTEAFF

v_call: TRBV9
clone_size: -
j_call: TRBJ1-1
cdr3_aa: CASSASSGQGTGGTEAFF

v_call: TRBV30
clone_size: -
j_call: TRBJ2-1
cdr3_aa: CAWSVAFNEQFF

v_call: TRBV7-2
clone_size: -
j_call: TRBJ1-6
cdr3_aa: CASSLGQGTLSPLHF

v_call: TRBV19
clone_size: once
j_call: TRBJ2-1
cdr3_aa: CASSIGTVRGVRQFF

v_call: TRBV20-1
clone_size: -
j_call: TRBJ1-1
cdr3_aa: CSVRGEGEAFF

v_call: TRBV5-6
clone_size: -
j_call: TRBJ2-6
cdr3_aa: CASSLIQEFGGANVLTF

v_call: TRBV9
clone_size: -
j_call: TRBJ2-7
cdr3_aa: CASSPLGRAVSYEQYF

v_call: TRBV19
clone_size: -
j_call: TRBJ2-5
cdr3_aa: CASSLAGGFQETQYF

v_call: TRBV28
clone_size: -
j_call: TRBJ1-5
cdr3_aa: CASNMGQGGQPQHF

v_call: TRBV27
clone_size: few
j_call: TRBJ1-4
cdr3_aa: CASSFSGMNEKLFF

v_call: TRBV19
clone_size: -
j_call: TRBJ2-7
cdr3_aa: CASSMESRLAGESYEQYF

v_call: TRBV6-5
clone_size: once
j_call: TRBJ2-1
cdr3_aa: CASSYELASGGNEQFF

v_call: TRBV2
clone_size: -
j_call: TRBJ2-2
cdr3_aa: CASSEEASGIGTGELFF